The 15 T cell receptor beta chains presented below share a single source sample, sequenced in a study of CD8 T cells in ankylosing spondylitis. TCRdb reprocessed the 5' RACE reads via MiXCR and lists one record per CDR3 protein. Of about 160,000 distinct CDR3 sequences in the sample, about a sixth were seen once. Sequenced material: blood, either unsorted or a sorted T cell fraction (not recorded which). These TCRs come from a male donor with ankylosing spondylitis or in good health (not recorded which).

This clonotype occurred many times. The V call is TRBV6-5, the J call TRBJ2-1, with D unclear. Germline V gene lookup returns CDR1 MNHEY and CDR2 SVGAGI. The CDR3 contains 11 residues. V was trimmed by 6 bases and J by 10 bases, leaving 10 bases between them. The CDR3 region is CASRDSVEQFF. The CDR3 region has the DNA TGTGCCAGCAGAGATTCGGTGGAGCAGTTCTTC.

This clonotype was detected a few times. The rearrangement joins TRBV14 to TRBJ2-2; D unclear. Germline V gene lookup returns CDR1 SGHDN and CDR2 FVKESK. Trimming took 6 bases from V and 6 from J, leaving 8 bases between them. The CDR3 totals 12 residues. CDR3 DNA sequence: TGTGCCAGCAGACCTTTGGCCGGGGAGCTGTTTTTT. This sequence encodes CASRPLAGELFF.

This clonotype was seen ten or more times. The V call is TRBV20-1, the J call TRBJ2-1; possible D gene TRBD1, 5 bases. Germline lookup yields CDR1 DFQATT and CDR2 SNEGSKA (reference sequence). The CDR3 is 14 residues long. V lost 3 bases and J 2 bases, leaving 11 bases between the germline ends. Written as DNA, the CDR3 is TGCAGTGCTAGCTCAGGGTTACCCTACAATGAGCAGTTCTTC. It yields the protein CSASSGLPYNEQFF.

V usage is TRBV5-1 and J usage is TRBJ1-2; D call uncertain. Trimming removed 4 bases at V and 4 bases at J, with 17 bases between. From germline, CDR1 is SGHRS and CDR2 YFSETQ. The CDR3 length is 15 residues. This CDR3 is CASSPTGGESYGYTF. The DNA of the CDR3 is TGCGCCAGCAGCCCCACCGGTGGGGAGAGCTATGGCTACACCTTC.

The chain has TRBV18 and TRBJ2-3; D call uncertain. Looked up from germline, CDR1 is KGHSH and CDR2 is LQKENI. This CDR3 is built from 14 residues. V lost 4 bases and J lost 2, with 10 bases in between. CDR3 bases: TGTGCCAGCTCACGAACGTCCTTCACAGATACGCAGTATTTT. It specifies CASSRTSFTDTQYF.

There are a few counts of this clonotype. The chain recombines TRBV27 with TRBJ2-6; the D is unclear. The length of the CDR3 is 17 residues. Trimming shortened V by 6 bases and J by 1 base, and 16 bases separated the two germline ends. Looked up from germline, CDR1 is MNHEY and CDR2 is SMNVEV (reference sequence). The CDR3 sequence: CASSLGLGASGANVLTF. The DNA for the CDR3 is TGTGCCAGCAGCTTGGGCCTCGGAGCGTCTGGGGCCAACGTCCTGACTTTC.

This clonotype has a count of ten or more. CDR3 sequence (DNA): TGCAGTGCTAGCCCCACTAGCGGTCACACAGATACGCAGTATTTT. It codes for CSASPTSGHTDTQYF. The rearrangement joins TRBV20-1 to TRBJ2-3; TRBD2 matches at 8 bases. The ends lost 3 bases at V and 2 bases at J; junction bases unmatched: 7. This CDR3 contains 15 residues. Germline CDR1 and CDR2: DFQATT and SNEGSKA (reference sequence).

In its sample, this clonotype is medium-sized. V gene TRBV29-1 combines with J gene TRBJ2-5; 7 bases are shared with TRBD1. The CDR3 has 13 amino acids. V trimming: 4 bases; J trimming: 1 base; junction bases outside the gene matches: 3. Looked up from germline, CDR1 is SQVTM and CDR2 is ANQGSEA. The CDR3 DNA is TGCAGCGTTGGGACAGGATTCCAAGAGACCCAGTACTTC. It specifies CSVGTGFQETQYF.

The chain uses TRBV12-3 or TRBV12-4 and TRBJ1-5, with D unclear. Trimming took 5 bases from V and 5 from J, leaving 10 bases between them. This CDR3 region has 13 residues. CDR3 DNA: TGTGCCAGCAGTCAGAATCCGGATCAGCCCCAGCATTTT. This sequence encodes CASSQNPDQPQHF.

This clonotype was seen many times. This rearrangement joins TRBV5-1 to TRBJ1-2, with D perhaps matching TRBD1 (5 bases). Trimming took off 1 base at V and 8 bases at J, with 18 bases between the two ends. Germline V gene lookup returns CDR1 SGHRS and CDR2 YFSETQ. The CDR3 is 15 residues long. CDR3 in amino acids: CASSLIPGSVYGYTF. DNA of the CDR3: TGCGCCAGCAGCTTGATTCCAGGGAGTGTTTACGGCTACACCTTC.

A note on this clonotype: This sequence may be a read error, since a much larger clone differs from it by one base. In DNA, the CDR3 is TGTGCCAGCAGTTTATGGCTAGCGGAATCCTCCTACAATGAGCAGTTCTTC. Protein: CASSLWLAESSYNEQFF. The chain has TRBV27 and TRBJ2-1, with 7 positions matching TRBD2. Trimming at V came to 1 base and at J to 0 bases, leaving 6 bases not matched to a gene. The CDR3 is made up of 17 amino acids. Germline assignment: CDR1 MNHEY and CDR2 SMNVEV (reference sequence).

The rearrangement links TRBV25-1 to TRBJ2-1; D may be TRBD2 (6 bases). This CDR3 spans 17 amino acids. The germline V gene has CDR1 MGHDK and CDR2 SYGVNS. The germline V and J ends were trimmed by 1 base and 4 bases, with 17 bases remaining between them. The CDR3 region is CASSEWGGADFYNEQFF. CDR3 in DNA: TGTGCCAGCAGTGAATGGGGAGGAGCGGATTTTTACAATGAGCAGTTCTTC. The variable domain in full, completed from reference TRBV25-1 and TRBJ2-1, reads EADIYQTPRYLVIGTGKKITLECSQTMGHDKMYWYQQDPGMELHLIHYSYGVNSTEKGDLSSESTVSRIRTEHFPLTLESARPSHTSQYLCASSEWGGADFYNEQFFGPGTRLTVL.

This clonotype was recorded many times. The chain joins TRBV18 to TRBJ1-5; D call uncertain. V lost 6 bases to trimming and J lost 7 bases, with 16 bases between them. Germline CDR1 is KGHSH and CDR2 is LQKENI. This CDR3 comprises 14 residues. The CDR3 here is CASSSNWEGQPQHF. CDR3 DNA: TGTGCCAGCTCCTCAAACTGGGAAGGCCAGCCCCAGCATTTT.

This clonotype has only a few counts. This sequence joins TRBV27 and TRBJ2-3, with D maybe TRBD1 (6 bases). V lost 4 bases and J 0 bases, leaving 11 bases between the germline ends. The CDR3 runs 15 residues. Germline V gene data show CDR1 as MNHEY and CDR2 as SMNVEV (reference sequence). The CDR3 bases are TGTGCCAGCAGTTCTTGGGACACTAGCACAGATACGCAGTATTTT. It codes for CASSSWDTSTDTQYF.

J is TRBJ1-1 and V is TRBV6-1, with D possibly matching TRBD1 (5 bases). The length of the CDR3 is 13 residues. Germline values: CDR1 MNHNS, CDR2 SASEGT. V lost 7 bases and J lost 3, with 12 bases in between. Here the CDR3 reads CASNHDRDTEAFF. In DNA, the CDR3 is TGTGCCAGCAACCATGACAGAGACACTGAAGCTTTCTTT.